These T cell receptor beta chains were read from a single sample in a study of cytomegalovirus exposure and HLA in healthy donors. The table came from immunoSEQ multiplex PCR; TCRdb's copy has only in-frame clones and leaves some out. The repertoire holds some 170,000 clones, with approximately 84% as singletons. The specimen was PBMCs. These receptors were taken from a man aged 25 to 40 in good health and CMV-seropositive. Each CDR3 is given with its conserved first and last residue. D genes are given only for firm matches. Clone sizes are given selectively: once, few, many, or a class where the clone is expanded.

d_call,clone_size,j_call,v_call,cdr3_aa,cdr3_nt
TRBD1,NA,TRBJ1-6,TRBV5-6,CASSEGQGGSPLHF,TGTGCCAGCAGCGAGGGACAGGGAGGTTCACCCCTCCACTTT
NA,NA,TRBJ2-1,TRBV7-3,CASSPGNEQFF,TGTGCCAGCAGCCCCGGCAATGAGCAGTTCTTC
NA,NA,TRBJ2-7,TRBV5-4,CASSLDQGNFDYEQYF,TGTGCCAGCAGCTTAGACCAGGGAAACTTTGACTACGAGCAGTACTTC
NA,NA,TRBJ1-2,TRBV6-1,CASSEFGQMDYGYTF,TGTGCCAGCAGTGAATTCGGACAAATGGACTATGGCTACACCTTC
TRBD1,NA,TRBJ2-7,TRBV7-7,CASSRTGEGYEQYF,TGTGCCAGCAGTCGGACAGGAGAAGGCTACGAGCAGTACTTC
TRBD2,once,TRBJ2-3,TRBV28,CASSFGGSGTDTQYF,TGTGCCAGCAGTTTCGGCGGGAGCGGAACAGATACGCAGTATTTT
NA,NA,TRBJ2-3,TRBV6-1,CASSELVARPGLDTQYF,TGTGCCAGCAGTGAACTCGTAGCGCGGCCTGGCCTGGATACGCAGTATTTT
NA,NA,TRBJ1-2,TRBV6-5,CASSSPRQSVNYGYTF,TGTGCCAGCAGTTCCCCTAGACAGTCGGTTAACTATGGCTACACCTTC
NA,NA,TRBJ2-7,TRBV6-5,CASSYGRTYEQYF,TGTGCCAGCAGTTACGGCAGGACCTACGAGCAGTACTTC
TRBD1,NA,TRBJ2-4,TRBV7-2,CASTWGDRVGNIQYF,TGTGCCAGCACTTGGGGAGACAGGGTTGGAAACATTCAGTACTTC
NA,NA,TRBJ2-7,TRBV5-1,CASSPVGTSYEQYF,TGCGCCAGCAGCCCGGTTGGTACCTCCTACGAGCAGTACTTC
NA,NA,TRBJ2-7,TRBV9,CASKSSSSPEQYF,TGTGCCAGCAAGAGCTCTTCTTCTCCCGAGCAGTACTTC
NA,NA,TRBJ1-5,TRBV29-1,CSVREGGHNNQPQHF,TGCAGCGTGAGGGAAGGAGGGCATAACAATCAGCCCCAGCATTTT
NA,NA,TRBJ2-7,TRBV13,CASSFRTEAYEQYF,TGTGCCAGCAGCTTTAGGACAGAAGCTTACGAGCAGTACTTC
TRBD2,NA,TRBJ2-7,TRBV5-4,CASSPAGTNYEQYF,TGTGCCAGCAGCCCAGCCGGGACTAACTACGAGCAGTACTTC
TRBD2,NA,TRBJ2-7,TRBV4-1,CASSHPQGGKYEQYF,TGCGCCAGCAGCCACCCCCAGGGAGGGAAGTACGAGCAGTACTTC
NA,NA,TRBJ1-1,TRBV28,CASSLMSTEAFF,TGTGCCAGCAGTTTAATGAGCACTGAAGCTTTCTTT
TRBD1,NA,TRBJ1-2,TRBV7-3,CASSLGTGIGYTF,TGTGCCAGCAGCTTAGGGACAGGGATCGGCTACACCTTC
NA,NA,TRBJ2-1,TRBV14,CASSQRSGPYNEQFF,TGTGCCAGCAGCCAACGGTCAGGGCCCTACAATGAGCAGTTCTTC
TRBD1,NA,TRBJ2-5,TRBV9,CASSLTGDQETQYF,TGTGCCAGCAGCCTGACAGGGGACCAAGAGACCCAGTACTTC
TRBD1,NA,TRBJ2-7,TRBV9,CASSSYRGLSYEQYF,TGTGCCAGCAGCTCGTACAGGGGCCTCTCCTACGAGCAGTACTTC
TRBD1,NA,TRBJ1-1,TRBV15,CATTRGLDTEAFF,TGTGCCACGACCAGGGGGCTTGACACTGAAGCTTTCTTT
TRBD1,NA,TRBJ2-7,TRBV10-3,CAISEPGQGADEQYF,TGTGCCATCAGTGAGCCGGGACAGGGGGCGGACGAGCAGTACTTC
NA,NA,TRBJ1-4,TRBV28,CASSLWGRDEKLFF,TGTGCCAGCAGTTTATGGGGGCGTGATGAAAAACTGTTTTTT
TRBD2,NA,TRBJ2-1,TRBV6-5,CASSSGVSYNEQFF,TGTGCCAGCAGTAGCGGGGTCTCCTACAATGAGCAGTTCTTC
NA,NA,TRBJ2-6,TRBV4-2,CASSQGGGADYSGANVLTF,TGTGCCAGCAGCCAAGGGGGAGGTGCCGATTACTCTGGGGCCAACGTCCTGACTTTC
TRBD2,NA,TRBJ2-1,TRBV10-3,CAISETSGRNEQFF,TGTGCCATCAGTGAGACTAGCGGGAGGAATGAGCAGTTCTTC
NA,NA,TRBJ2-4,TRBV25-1,CASSQGFEYF,TGTGCCAGCAGCCAGGGTTTTGAGTACTTC
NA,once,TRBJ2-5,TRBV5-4,CASSLVAAPRGSETQYF,TGTGCCAGCAGCTTGGTAGCTGCCCCCAGGGGTTCAGAGACCCAGTACTTC
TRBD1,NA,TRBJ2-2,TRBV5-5,CASSLITSTGGTGELFF,TGTGCCAGCAGCCTAATCACTAGTACAGGGGGTACCGGGGAGCTGTTTTTT
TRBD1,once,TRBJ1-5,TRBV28,CASSYRGTNQPQHF,TGTGCCAGCAGTTACAGGGGGACCAATCAGCCCCAGCATTTT
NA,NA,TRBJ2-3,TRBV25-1,CASSKGTRTDTQYF,TGTGCCAGCAGCAAAGGGACACGTACAGATACGCAGTATTTT
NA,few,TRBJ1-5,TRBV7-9,CASSSSQGSNQPQHF,TGTGCCAGCAGCTCCTCACAGGGAAGCAATCAGCCCCAGCATTTT
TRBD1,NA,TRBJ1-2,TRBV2,CASNTGGSNADGYTF,TGTGCCAGCAATACAGGGGGGTCTAACGCGGATGGCTACACCTTC
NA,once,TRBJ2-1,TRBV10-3,CAISVVWTPYNEQFF,TGTGCCATCAGTGTGGTTTGGACACCCTACAATGAGCAGTTCTTC
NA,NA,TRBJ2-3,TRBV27,CASSSRLELRTDTQYF,TGTGCCAGCAGTTCGAGACTAGAGTTACGTACAGATACGCAGTATTTT
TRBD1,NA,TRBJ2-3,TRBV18,CASSQTGQDSTDTQYF,TGTGCCAGCTCACAGACGGGACAGGACAGCACAGATACGCAGTATTTT
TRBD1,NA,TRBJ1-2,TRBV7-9,CASSLRDRDNYGYTF,TGTGCCAGCAGCTTAAGGGACAGGGATAACTATGGCTACACCTTC
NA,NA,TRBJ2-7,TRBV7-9,CASSPTGYEQYF,TGTGCCAGCAGCCCCACAGGGTACGAGCAGTACTTC
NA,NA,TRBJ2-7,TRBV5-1,CASSLGRQKYEQYF,TGCGCCAGCAGCTTGGGTCGACAGAAATACGAGCAGTACTTC
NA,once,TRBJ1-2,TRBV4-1,CASSQPDSYGYTF,TGCGCCAGCAGCCAACCAGACAGTTATGGCTACACCTTC
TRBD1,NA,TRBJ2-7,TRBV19,CATRQGPSSYEQYF,TGTGCCACGCGACAGGGGCCGAGCTCCTACGAGCAGTACTTC
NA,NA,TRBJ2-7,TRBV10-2,CASSEAFSYEQYF,TGCGCCAGCAGTGAAGCGTTCTCCTACGAGCAGTACTTC
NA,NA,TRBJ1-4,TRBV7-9,CASSPRGQGNEKLFF,TGTGCCAGCAGCCCCAGAGGGCAGGGGAATGAAAAACTGTTTTTT
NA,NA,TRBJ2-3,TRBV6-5,CASSKQGPRDTQYF,TGTGCCAGCAGTAAACAGGGTCCCAGAGATACGCAGTATTTT
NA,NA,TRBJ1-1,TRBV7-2,CASSLGSPNTEAFF,TGTGCCAGCAGCTTGGGTAGCCCGAACACTGAAGCTTTCTTT